This T cell receptor beta chain was recorded in a study of CD8+ T cells in alopecia areata. CDR3 length: 12 amino acids. Germline-derived CDR1 and CDR2 are PRHDT and FYEKMQ (reference sequence). Trimming stripped 5 bases from V and 8 bases from J, with 12 bases between. This clone was seen a few times. Treatment denoted: oral pan-JAK inhibitor, 5-10 mg twice daily. Extracted RNA was reverse transcribed, and the resulting cDNA served as sequencing template. The table came from immunoSEQ multiplex PCR; TCRdb's copy has only in-frame clones and leaves some out. The repertoire has over 250,000 clones, about 60% of them found once; the top ten carry 0.93%.

Sample: CD4+ T cells sorted from blood, taken at week 52, from a patient treated with tofacitinib. The sequence came from a human donor with alopecia areata. V gene TRBV13 combines with J gene TRBJ1-1; perhaps TRBD1 as D (5 bases). CDR3 DNA sequence: TGTGCCAGCAGCCCTGGGGCTCCCGAAGCTTTCTTT. The encoded protein is CASSPGAPEAFF.